The 18 T cell receptor beta chains below all came from one sample that was sequenced in a study of cytomegalovirus exposure and HLA in healthy donors. The assay was immunoSEQ multiplex PCR, and TCRdb's table has in-frame clones only and misses some. The table has 100,000 to 150,000 clones, roughly 89% seen once. Sequencing input: PBMCs. Receptor source: a woman under 30 in good health and CMV-seronegative.

The genes are TRBV11-3 and TRBJ2-7; D remains unclear. There are 13 residues in the CDR3. CDR1 and CDR2 (germline): SGHNT, YENEEA. The ends were cut back, 3 bases at V and 9 bases at J, with 15 bases in the middle. The CDR3 coding sequence is TGTGCCAGCAGCTTGGAGAGCCTTACGGCGCAGTACTTC. It translates to CASSLESLTAQYF.

V is TRBV11-2 and J is TRBJ2-7; D is unclear. CDR1 SGHAT and CDR2 FQNNGV come from the germline V gene. The CDR3 covers 12 residues. Trimming pared 4 bases from V and 6 bases from J, leaving 10 bases between. The CDR3 coding sequence is TGTGCCAGCAGCTCCCTTACGGGCGAGCAGTACTTC. It yields the protein CASSSLTGEQYF.

V is TRBV21-1 and J is TRBJ1-4; TRBD1, as called in the table, went unchecked against the DNA. TRBV21-1 is deemed a pseudogene. The CDR3 length is 15 residues. The chain's CDR3 is CASSNYRGESEKLFF. The CDR3 DNA sequence: TGTGCCAGCAGCAATTACAGGGGGGAGAGCGAAAAACTGTTTTTT.

The CDR3 DNA is TGTGCCAGCAGTTTACGTGGGGCCTACTTGGGTCAGCCCCAGCATTTT. Amino acids: CASSLRGAYLGQPQHF. V usage is TRBV28 and J usage is TRBJ1-5; a weak D match, TRBD1 (5 bases). This CDR3 region has 16 residues. Germline V lookup: CDR1 MDHEN, CDR2 SYDVKM. Trimming took off 2 bases at V and 6 bases at J, with 17 bases between the two ends.

This chain links TRBV6-5 with TRBJ2-7; TRBD2 aligns across 8 bases. CDR3 length equals 15 residues. CDR1 is MNHEY, CDR2 SVGAGI, per germline. V lost 5 bases and J lost 5; bases outside the gene matches: 11. CDR3 bases: TGTGCCAGCAGTGTACTCGCAGCGGGAGTCGACGAGCAGTACTTC. Residues: CASSVLAAGVDEQYF.

This clone came up a few times. The chain carries TRBV7-9 and TRBJ2-4; tentative D call: TRBD1 (5 bases). Germline CDR1 reads SEHNR; CDR2 reads FQNEAQ (reference sequence). The CDR3 runs to 12 residues. V was cut by 6 bases and J by 14 bases, with 17 bases left in between. The CDR3 sequence is CASSSGPSGEYF. Written as DNA, the CDR3 is TGTGCCAGCAGTTCAGGGCCGTCCGGCGAGTACTTC.

This sequence joins TRBV29-1 and TRBJ2-3, with 7 bases aligning to TRBD1. Per germline, CDR1 SQVTM and CDR2 ANQGSEA. The CDR3 covers 16 residues. V shed 2 bases, J shed 0 bases, and the junction held 8 bases outside the gene matches. CDR3 bases: TGCAGCGTTGAAAGCTTACCGGGACAGAGCACAGATACGCAGTATTTT. As protein: CSVESLPGQSTDTQYF.

The chain uses TRBV29-1 and TRBJ2-1; unclear D gene. V gave up 7 bases and J gave up 3 bases, with 7 bases separating them. From germline, CDR1 is SQVTM and CDR2 ANQGSEA. The CDR3 covers 11 residues. The CDR3 loop reads CSAVLYNEQFF. CDR3 nucleotides: TGCAGCGCGGTCCTCTACAATGAGCAGTTCTTC.

The chain couples TRBV6-5 to TRBJ2-7; possible D gene TRBD1, 6 bases. Germline loops: CDR1 MNHEY, CDR2 SVGAGI. The CDR3 is 14 residues long. Trimming stripped 2 bases from V and 1 base from J, with 9 bases between. CDR3 sequence (DNA): TGTGCCAGCAGTTACCAGGGGAGTTCCTACGAGCAGTACTTC. Translating gives CASSYQGSSYEQYF.

The chain combines TRBV19 with TRBJ2-6; D is perhaps TRBD1 (5 bases). This CDR3 comprises 13 residues. CDR1 and CDR2 (germline): LNHDA, SQIVND (reference sequence). The ends were cut back, 8 bases at V and 0 bases at J, with 5 bases in the middle. In nucleotides, the CDR3 is TGTGCCAGTGACAGCTCTGGGGCCAACGTCCTGACTTTC. Residues: CASDSSGANVLTF.

The V gene is TRBV11-3, the J gene TRBJ2-3, with TRBD2 matching 8 bases. There are 16 residues in the CDR3. The junction had 6 bases not matched to a gene; V was cut back by 3 bases and J by 1 base. CDR1 and CDR2 from the germline V gene are SGHNT and YENEEA. The CDR3 loop is CASSFVSGARTDTQYF. Here the CDR3 DNA reads TGTGCCAGCAGCTTCGTTAGCGGGGCCCGCACAGATACGCAGTATTTT.

The rearrangement uses TRBV7-9 and TRBJ2-3; D is undetermined. V gave up 0 bases and J gave up 2 bases, with 6 bases separating them. Germline V gene data show CDR1 as SEHNR and CDR2 as FQNEAQ (reference sequence). The CDR3 covers 14 residues. The CDR3 region has the DNA TGTGCCAGCAGCTTAGCCATTTCCACAGATACGCAGTATTTT. Translating gives CASSLAISTDTQYF.

This clone has a single count. V is TRBV29-1 and J is TRBJ1-4; no definite D call. V was pared by 7 bases and J by 2 bases, with 8 bases between. Germline lookup yields CDR1 SQVTM and CDR2 ANQGSEA. The CDR3 extends over 12 amino acids. The CDR3 DNA follows: TGCAGCGCGGTGAAGACTAATGAAAAACTGTTTTTT. Protein product: CSAVKTNEKLFF. Combining the CDR3 with reference TRBV29-1 and TRBJ1-4 gives the whole variable domain SAVISQKPSRDICQRGTSLTIQCQVDSQVTMMFWYRQQPGQSLTLIATANQGSEATYESGFVIDKFPISRPNLTFSTLTVSNMSPEDSSIYLCSAVKTNEKLFFGSGTQLSVL.

The gene calls are TRBV7-9 and TRBJ2-1, with TRBD2 matching 7 bases. Germline assignment: CDR1 SEHNR and CDR2 FQNEAQ (reference sequence). V dropped 5 bases and J dropped 5; count of bases not matched to a gene: 15. The length of the CDR3 is 17 residues. CDR3 in amino acids: CASSIGVGLAADNEQFF. In nucleotides, the CDR3 is TGTGCCAGCAGCATAGGGGTCGGGCTAGCGGCAGACAATGAGCAGTTCTTC.

The chain carries TRBV27 and TRBJ2-1, with 9 nucleotides matching TRBD2. After removal of 5 bases from V and 6 bases from J, the junction contained 5 bases not matched to a gene. Germline CDR1 is MNHEY and CDR2 is SMNVEV (reference sequence). There are 14 residues in the CDR3. The CDR3 nucleotides read TGTGCCAGCAGTCCAGGACTAGCGTCCAATGAGCAGTTCTTC. Protein product: CASSPGLASNEQFF.

The gene calls are TRBV25-1 and TRBJ2-1; D unresolved. The CDR3 totals 12 residues. Germline V gene sequence: CDR1 MGHDK, CDR2 SYGVNS. V was clipped by 7 bases and J by 5 bases, with 9 bases between them. CDR3 in DNA: TGTGCCAGCACCCTTTATCACAATGAGCAGTTCTTC. Translating it yields CASTLYHNEQFF.

The rearrangement joins TRBV5-1 to TRBJ1-4; no definite D call. The V and J ends lost 0 bases and 2 bases respectively, with 5 bases between them. The CDR3 has 14 residues. Germline V gene data show CDR1 as SGHRS and CDR2 as YFSETQ. The CDR3: CASSLERTNEKLFF. The CDR3 nucleotides are TGCGCCAGCAGCTTGGAGAGGACTAATGAAAAACTGTTTTTT.

The chain links TRBV9 to TRBJ1-3; 7 bases are a match to TRBD1. The V gene's germline CDR1 is SGDLS and CDR2 YYNGEE. CDR3 length: 16 amino acids. Trimming removed 6 bases from V and 4 bases from J; junction bases left unmatched: 13. For the CDR3, the DNA is TGTGCCAGCACCACCCGGGACAGTCGCCGGGGAAACACCATATATTTT. It is translated as CASTTRDSRRGNTIYF.